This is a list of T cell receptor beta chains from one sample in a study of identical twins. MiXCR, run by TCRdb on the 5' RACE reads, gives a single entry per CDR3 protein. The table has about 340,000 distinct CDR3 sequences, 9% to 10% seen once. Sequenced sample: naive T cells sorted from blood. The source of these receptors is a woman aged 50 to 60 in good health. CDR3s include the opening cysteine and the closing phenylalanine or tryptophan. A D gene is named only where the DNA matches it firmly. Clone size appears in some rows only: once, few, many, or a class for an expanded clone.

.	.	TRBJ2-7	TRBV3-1	CASSPGRSYEQYF	TGTGCCAGCAGCCCTGGGCGCTCCTACGAGCAGTACTTC
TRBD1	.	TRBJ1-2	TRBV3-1	CASSQDLGQGARLFGYTF	TGTGCCAGCAGCCAAGATCTGGGACAGGGGGCACGATTATTTGGCTACACCTTC
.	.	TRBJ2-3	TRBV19	CASSRVPSDTQYF	TGTGCCAGTAGTCGGGTTCCTTCAGATACGCAGTATTTT
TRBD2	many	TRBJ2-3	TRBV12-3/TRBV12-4	CASRPTGLAGLTDTQYF	TGTGCCAGCAGGCCCACGGGACTAGCGGGCCTCACAGATACGCAGTATTTT
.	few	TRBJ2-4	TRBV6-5	CASSGGRDIQYF	TGTGCCAGTTCCGGGGGCAGGGACATTCAGTACTTC
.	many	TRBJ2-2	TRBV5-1	CASSSGHLNTGELFF	TGCGCCAGCAGCTCGGGACATCTTAACACCGGGGAGCTGTTTTTT
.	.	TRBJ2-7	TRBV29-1	CSALGYEQYF	TGCAGCGCCCTGGGCTACGAGCAGTACTTC
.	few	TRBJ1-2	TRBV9	CASSDWQGNGYTF	TGTGCCAGCAGCGATTGGCAGGGGAATGGCTACACCTTC
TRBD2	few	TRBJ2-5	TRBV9	CASSVLAGTAEETQYF	TGTGCCAGCAGCGTTTTAGCGGGGACGGCGGAGGAGACCCAGTACTTC
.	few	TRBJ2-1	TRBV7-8	CASSLLIGNEQFF	TGTGCCAGCAGCTTACTGATAGGCAATGAGCAGTTCTTC
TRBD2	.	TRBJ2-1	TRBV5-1	CASTMRLAGDNEQFF	TGCGCCAGCACAATGCGACTAGCGGGAGACAATGAGCAGTTCTTC
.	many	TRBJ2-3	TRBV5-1	CASSLRSGSPDTQYF	TGCGCCAGCAGCTTGAGGTCAGGGAGTCCAGATACGCAGTATTTT
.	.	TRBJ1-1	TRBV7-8	CASSLVRARVFTEAFF	TGTGCCAGCAGCTTAGTACGTGCCAGGGTCTTCACTGAAGCTTTCTTT
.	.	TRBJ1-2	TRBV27	CARTAGYGYTF	TGTGCCAGGACAGCTGGGTATGGCTACACCTTC
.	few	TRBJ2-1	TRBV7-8	CASIQGGALDEQFF	TGTGCCAGCATCCAAGGAGGGGCCCTCGATGAGCAGTTCTTC
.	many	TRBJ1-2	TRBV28	CASSAKLSGYTF	TGTGCCAGCAGTGCTAAACTTTCGGGCTACACCTTC
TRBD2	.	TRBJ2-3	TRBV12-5	CASGLVLAGSTDTQYF	TGTGCTAGTGGTTTGGTACTAGCGGGAAGCACAGATACGCAGTATTTT
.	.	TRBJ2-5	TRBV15	CATSRDLGRETQYF	TGTGCCACCAGCAGAGATCTGGGACGAGAGACCCAGTACTTC
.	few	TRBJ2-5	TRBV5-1	CASSLGTVEETQYF	TGCGCCAGCAGCTTGGGGACGGTGGAGGAGACCCAGTACTTC
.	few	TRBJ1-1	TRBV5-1	CASSLFPGDSTEAFF	TGCGCCAGCAGCTTGTTTCCAGGGGATTCAACTGAAGCTTTCTTT
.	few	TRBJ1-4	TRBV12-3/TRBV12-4	CASSSLRVANEKLFF	TGTGCCAGCAGTTCACTCAGGGTGGCTAATGAAAAACTGTTTTTT
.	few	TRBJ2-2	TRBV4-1	CASSFAANTGELFF	TGCGCCAGCAGTTTCGCAGCGAACACCGGGGAGCTGTTTTTT
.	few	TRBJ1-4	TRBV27	CASSLNPQGWGEKLFF	TGTGCCAGCAGTCTTAACCCACAGGGATGGGGGGAAAAACTGTTTTTT
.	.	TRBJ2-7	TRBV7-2	CASSPAVSYEQYF	TGTGCCAGCAGCCCAGCGGTCTCCTACGAGCAGTACTTC
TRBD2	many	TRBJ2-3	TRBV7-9	CASSSGLAGALRRNTQYF	TGTGCCAGCAGCTCCGGACTAGCGGGAGCCCTCAGGAGGAATACGCAGTATTTT
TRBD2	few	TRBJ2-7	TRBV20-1	CSALLAGEVYEQYF	TGCAGTGCTCTTCTAGCGGGAGAGGTCTACGAGCAGTACTTC
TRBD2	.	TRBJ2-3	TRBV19	CASKDLAGEATQYF	TGTGCCAGTAAGGACCTAGCGGGAGAAGCGACGCAGTATTTT